Following are 26 T cell receptor beta chains from one sample sequenced in a study of type 1 regulatory T cells. TCRdb recomputed calls from the reads with MiXCR, one row per CDR3 protein. The sample carries 3,200 or so distinct CDR3 sequences, 8% to 8.5% recorded once. Their antigen targets remain unknown. The sequenced material came from cultured T cells, either the whole culture or a sorted T cell fraction (not recorded which). The receptors stem from a human donor in good health.

The sample holds a few counts of this clonotype. A much larger clone is a single base away; this may be a read error. The rearrangement links TRBV7-2 to TRBJ1-1; no definite D call. This CDR3 is built from 13 residues. In germline, CDR1 is SGHTA, CDR2 FQGNSA. In nucleotides, the CDR3 is TGTGCCAGCAGCTTGGAGGTGAACAATGAAGCTTTCTTT. It yields the protein CASSLEVNNEAFF.

This clonotype is labeled as medium-sized. V and J are TRBV11-2 and TRBJ2-2; possible D gene TRBD1, 6 bases. Germline lookup yields CDR1 SGHAT and CDR2 FQNNGV. The CDR3 has 14 amino acids. The V gene lost 2 bases and the J gene lost 6 bases, with 10 bases spanning the gap. The CDR3, as DNA: TGTGCCAGCAGCTTATCCCCAGGGGCCGGGGAGCTGTTTTTT. Encoded protein: CASSLSPGAGELFF.

By sample share, this clonotype is medium-sized. The chain combines TRBV29-1 with TRBJ2-3, with a weak D call TRBD2 (5 bases). The V gene lost 7 bases and the J gene lost 0 bases, with 8 bases spanning the gap. Per the germline V gene, CDR1 is SQVTM and CDR2 is ANQGSEA. This CDR3 has 12 residues. CDR3 coding DNA: TGCAGCGAAGCGGAGAGCACAGATACGCAGTATTTT. Its translation: CSEAESTDTQYF.

This clonotype was found a few times. Being one base from a much bigger clone, this may be a read error. V usage is TRBV5-5 and J usage is TRBJ1-2; tentative D call: TRBD1 (5 bases). The germline gives CDR1 SGHKS, CDR2 YYEKEE (reference sequence). This CDR3 spans 16 amino acids. Written as DNA, the CDR3 is TGTTCCAGCAGCTTGGCCAGGGTGATCGGAGTTAATGGCTACACCTTC. Translated: CSSSLARVIGVNGYTF.

This clonotype is labeled medium-sized (0.01 to 0.1%). The rearrangement links TRBV11-2 to TRBJ2-3, with 9 bases fitting TRBD1. Looked up from germline, CDR1 is SGHAT and CDR2 is FQNNGV. The CDR3 has 15 amino acids. The V gene end was trimmed by 6 bases and the J gene end by 6 bases; junction bases not matched to a gene: 10. This chain's CDR3 is CASSSGTGPLDTQYF. CDR3 coding DNA: TGTGCCAGCAGTTCCGGGACAGGGCCCCTGGATACGCAGTATTTT.

This clonotype is categorized as medium-sized. The CDR3 region has the DNA TGTGCCAGCAGTTTAAGGACTAGCCGAGGCACAGATACGCAGTATTTT. This translates into CASSLRTSRGTDTQYF. V usage is TRBV27 and J usage is TRBJ2-3, with 8 positions matching TRBD2. V lost 2 bases to trimming and J lost 1 base; unmatched junction nucleotides: 5. Germline-derived CDR1 and CDR2 are MNHEY and SMNVEV (reference sequence). The CDR3 has 16 residues.

By share of the sample, this clonotype is medium-sized. A junction end diverges from the germline sequence, so it may reflect a read error. The genes are TRBV29-1 and TRBJ1-4; weak D call: TRBD1 (5 bases). Germline assignment: CDR1 SQVTM and CDR2 ANQGSEA. This CDR3 comprises 13 residues. The chain's CDR3 is CSVGRDGNGKLFF. The CDR3 coding sequence is TGCAGCGTTGGTCGGGACGGGAATGGAAAACTGTTTTTT.

This clonotype was found many times. This chain connects TRBV5-1 to TRBJ2-5, with 7 bases identical to TRBD2. Germline CDR1 is SGHRS and CDR2 is YFSETQ. Germline trimming cut 7 bases from V and 7 bases from J; bases unmatched to any gene: 13. This CDR3 has 14 amino acids. CDR3 sequence reads: CASSAAGREGTQYF. The CDR3 DNA reads as TGCGCCAGCTCTGCCGCAGGGAGGGAAGGGACCCAGTACTTC.

By share of the sample, this clonotype is medium-sized. The genes are TRBV5-1 and TRBJ2-1, with 8 positions matching TRBD1. V lost 1 base, J lost 6 bases, and 18 bases stayed unmatched. Per germline, CDR1 SGHRS and CDR2 YFSETQ. This CDR3 has 19 residues. The CDR3 sequence is CASSLSPGTGLFAGNEQFF. CDR3 DNA sequence: TGCGCCAGCAGCTTGTCCCCCGGGACAGGTCTTTTCGCGGGCAATGAGCAGTTCTTC.

Relative to its sample, this clonotype is medium-sized. The CDR3 DNA is TGTGCCAGCTCACCAGACAGGAGGGGTGAAAAACTGTTTTTT. This gives the protein CASSPDRRGEKLFF. This sequence joins TRBV18 and TRBJ1-4; D is perhaps TRBD1 (6 bases). The germline V gene encodes CDR1 KGHSH and CDR2 LQKENI. This CDR3 has 14 amino acids. V lost 2 bases and J lost 7, with 11 bases in between.

This clonotype is categorized as medium-sized (0.01 to 0.1%). This sequence joins TRBV2 and TRBJ1-4; 9 bases are a match to TRBD1. CDR3 length: 15 residues. Per the germline V gene, CDR1 is SNHLY and CDR2 is FYNNEI. With V trimmed by 3 bases and J by 6 bases, 5 bases remained unmatched. The CDR3 is CASSEKTGGYEKLFF. In nucleotides, the CDR3 is TGTGCCAGCAGTGAGAAGACAGGGGGATATGAAAAACTGTTTTTT.

Judged by abundance, this clonotype is medium-sized. CDR3 amino acids: CASSRTGQVREAFF. CDR3 DNA sequence: TGCGCCAGCAGCAGAACCGGACAGGTCAGAGAAGCTTTCTTT. The chain recombines TRBV5-1 with TRBJ1-1, with TRBD1 identical over 7 bases. Germline CDR1 reads SGHRS; CDR2 reads YFSETQ. Germline trimming cut 4 bases from V and 8 bases from J; bases unmatched to any gene: 11. This CDR3 contains 14 residues.

This clonotype is judged medium-sized. This chain uses TRBV7-3 with TRBJ1-1; D perhaps matches TRBD1 (5 bases). This CDR3 comprises 13 residues. The germline V and J ends were trimmed by 4 bases and 3 bases, with 9 bases remaining between them. The germline gives CDR1 SGHTA, CDR2 FQGTGA. CDR3 bases: TGTGCCAGCAGCTCCGCCAGGGACACTGAAGCTTTCTTT. Encoded protein: CASSSARDTEAFF.

Within the sample, this clonotype is medium-sized. The rearrangement uses TRBV11-1 and TRBJ2-7; D not resolved. Germline-derived CDR1 and CDR2 are SGHAT and FQDESV (reference sequence). This CDR3 is built from 15 residues. V was trimmed by 1 base and J by 2 bases, leaving 12 bases between them. CDR3 coding DNA: TGTGCCAGCAGCTTAGGTGGGGTCGGGCCCTACGAGCAGTACTTC. It specifies CASSLGGVGPYEQYF.

This clonotype is labeled medium-sized. The V gene is TRBV7-3, the J gene TRBJ1-1, with a weak D call TRBD1 (5 bases). CDR3 length: 13 residues. From germline, CDR1 is SGHTA and CDR2 FQGTGA. With 3 bases removed from V and 2 bases from J, the gap between germline ends came to 7 bases. This CDR3 reads CASSFRANTEAFF. The CDR3 DNA follows: TGTGCCAGCAGCTTCAGGGCAAACACTGAAGCTTTCTTT.

By share of the sample, this clonotype is medium-sized. This chain uses TRBV18 with TRBJ2-1, with 9 nucleotides matching TRBD2. The V gene's germline CDR1 is KGHSH and CDR2 LQKENI. V gave up 1 base and J gave up 3 bases; unmatched junction bases: 1. The CDR3 length is 15 residues. CDR3 DNA: TGTGCCAGCTCACCACTAGCGGGAGACTACAATGAGCAGTTCTTC. This encodes CASSPLAGDYNEQFF. Drawing the rest from reference TRBV18 and TRBJ2-1, the complete variable domain is NAGVMQNPRHLVRRRGQEARLRCSPMKGHSHVYWYRQLPEEGLKFMVYLQKENIIDESGMPKERFSAEFPKEGPSILRIQQVVRGDSAAYFCASSPLAGDYNEQFFGPGTRLTVL.

This clonotype has a count of ten or more. The V call is TRBV6-5, the J call TRBJ2-7, with D possibly TRBD2 on 6 matching bases. The CDR3 has 15 amino acids. V was cut by 2 bases and J by 3 bases, with 14 bases left in between. Germline assignment: CDR1 MNHEY and CDR2 SVGAGI. CDR3 DNA: TGTGCCAGCAGTTACGGGGTGGATAGCGGCTACGAGCAGTACTTC. Translated: CASSYGVDSGYEQYF.

This clonotype is classed as medium-sized. The chain combines TRBV5-1 with TRBJ2-5, with 12 bases that match TRBD2. Germline V CDR1 and CDR2: SGHRS, YFSETQ. This CDR3 has 14 amino acids. V dropped 5 bases and J dropped 5; count of bases not matched to a gene: 4. The CDR3: CASSSLAGGETQYF. The CDR3 nucleotides read TGCGCCAGCAGTTCTCTAGCGGGAGGGGAGACCCAGTACTTC.

This clonotype was detected ten times or more. The J gene is TRBJ2-5, the V gene TRBV5-4, with a weak D call TRBD1 (8 bases). V was pared by 2 bases and J by 3 bases, with 14 bases between. The germline gives CDR1 SGHNT, CDR2 YYREEE (reference sequence). This CDR3 region has 15 residues. Here the CDR3 DNA reads TGTGCCAGCAGCTTACCACAGGGGGGGAAAGAGACCCAGTACTTC. It translates to CASSLPQGGKETQYF.

In its sample, this clonotype ranks as medium-sized. This chain connects TRBV5-6 to TRBJ2-3, with TRBD1 as a possible D gene (6 bases). Germline-derived CDR1 and CDR2 are SGHDT and YYEEEE. The V end lost 0 bases, the J end lost 0 bases, and 11 bases lay between the germline ends. The CDR3 contains 16 residues. CDR3 DNA sequence: TGTGCCAGCAGCTTGGGACAGGTCCTTAGCACAGATACGCAGTATTTT. It yields the protein CASSLGQVLSTDTQYF.

In its sample, this clonotype ranks as medium-sized. The genes are TRBV28 and TRBJ2-7, with 9 bases lining up with TRBD1. Germline trimming cut 4 bases from V and 2 bases from J; bases unmatched to any gene: 6. CDR3 length: 15 amino acids. Germline-derived CDR1 and CDR2 are MDHEN and SYDVKM. The CDR3 DNA reads as TGTGCCAGCAGTTCAGAGACAGGGGGTACCTACGAGCAGTACTTC. Translation gives CASSSETGGTYEQYF.

By proportion, this clonotype is medium-sized (0.01 to 0.1%). This chain connects TRBV7-8 to TRBJ1-1, with D tentatively TRBD1 (5 bases). The V gene lost 5 bases and the J gene lost 0 bases, with 13 bases spanning the gap. CDR1 and CDR2 (germline): SGHVS, FQNEAQ. The CDR3 consists of 15 residues. CDR3 sequence: CASSRGVGVNTEAFF. The CDR3 bases are TGTGCCAGCAGCCGAGGCGTAGGGGTGAACACTGAAGCTTTCTTT.

By share, this clonotype counts as medium-sized (0.01 to 0.1%). V usage is TRBV5-1 and J usage is TRBJ2-7; possible D gene TRBD1, 6 bases. CDR1 is SGHRS, CDR2 YFSETQ, per germline. The V and J ends lost 5 bases and 5 bases respectively, with 14 bases between them. This CDR3 has 13 residues. The CDR3 loop reads CASSLQGKDEQYF. The CDR3 nucleotides read TGCGCCAGCAGTCTCCAGGGGAAGGACGAGCAGTACTTC.

Points on this clonotype: A junction end diverges from the germline sequence, so it may reflect a read error. The rearrangement uses TRBV20-1 and TRBJ2-1; D remains unclear. CDR3 length: 12 amino acids. Germline values: CDR1 DFQATT, CDR2 SNEGSKA (reference sequence). The CDR3 is CSASPPNNGQFF. The CDR3 DNA reads as TGCAGTGCTAGTCCCCCTAACAATGGGCAGTTCTTC.

This clonotype was observed a handful of times. This chain links TRBV5-1 with TRBJ2-3; 8 bases line up with TRBD2. Trimming took 8 bases from V and 2 from J; bases not matched to a gene: 13. The CDR3 is 16 amino acids. The germline V gene has CDR1 SGHRS and CDR2 YFSETQ. The CDR3 sequence: CASNLNERGLTDTQYF. In DNA, the CDR3 is TGCGCCAGTAACTTGAACGAGCGGGGGCTCACAGATACGCAGTATTTT.

Points on this clonotype: A much larger clone lies one base from this, so it may be a read error. The chain employs TRBV12-3 or TRBV12-4 and TRBJ2-5; D is uncertain. This CDR3 is 13 amino acids long. This CDR3 is CASSFGLQGTQYF. The DNA for the CDR3 is TGTGCCAGCAGTTTCGGTCTCCAAGGGACCCAGTACTTC.